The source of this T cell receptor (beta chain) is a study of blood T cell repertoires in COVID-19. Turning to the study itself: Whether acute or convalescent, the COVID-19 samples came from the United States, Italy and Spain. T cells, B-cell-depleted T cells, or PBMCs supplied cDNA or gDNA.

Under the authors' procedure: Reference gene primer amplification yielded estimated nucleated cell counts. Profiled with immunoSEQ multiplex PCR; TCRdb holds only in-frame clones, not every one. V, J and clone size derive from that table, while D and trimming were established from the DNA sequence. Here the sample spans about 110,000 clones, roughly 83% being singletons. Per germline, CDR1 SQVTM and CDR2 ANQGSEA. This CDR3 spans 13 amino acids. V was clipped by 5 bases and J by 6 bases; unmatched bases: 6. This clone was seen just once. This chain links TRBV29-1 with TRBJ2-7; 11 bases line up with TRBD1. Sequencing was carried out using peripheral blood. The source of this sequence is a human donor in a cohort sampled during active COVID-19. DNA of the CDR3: TGCAGCGTTTGGGGACAGGGGGAATTCGAGCAGTACTTC. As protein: CSVWGQGEFEQYF.